The clone carrying this T cell receptor (beta chain) was found a few times. The antigen is unknown. Germline CDR1 and CDR2: LNHDA and SQIVND (reference sequence). V was shortened by 3 bases and J by 4 bases, with 6 bases between the two germline ends. This CDR3 has 12 amino acids. PCR used 60 Vbeta primers and 13 Jbeta primers. Method: immunoSEQ multiplex PCR; TCRdb's copy keeps in-frame clones and lacks some. Here the sample spans approximately 180,000 clones, around four fifths being singletons. This sample is drawn from a study of cytomegalovirus exposure and HLA in healthy donors. The study, taken as a whole, reports: In vitro checks showed that a few CMV-associated chains really do target CMV antigens. Presence/absence analyses supposed approximately even sequencing depth among donors.

The J gene is TRBJ1-1, the V gene TRBV19; D is undetermined. This clonotype originated in a woman between 40 and 55 years old in good health and CMV-seronegative. Sequencing was done on a sample of PBMCs. CDR3 DNA sequence: TGTGCCAGTAGTATGAGGGTCACTGAAGCTTTCTTT. Protein product: CASSMRVTEAFF.